This T cell receptor (beta chain) stems from a study of post-analysis software for immune sequencing data. Whole-study context: Recorded disease courses covered relapsing-remitting, secondary progressive and progressive-relapsing multiple sclerosis. Some patients had no subtype annotation.

Prepared libraries of TCR beta cDNA carried unique molecular identifiers. Researchers reported approximately 500,000 cDNA molecules coming from about 1 to 10 million T cells. One entry per CDR3 protein results from TCRdb running MiXCR on the PCR reads. The sample holds about half a million distinct CDR3 sequences, 34% seen once. Study conclusions and caveats: Normalized Chao1 diversity was significantly reduced in patients versus controls. Comparison of patients with controls showed about 5 TRBV segments more frequent in patients, TRBV5-6, TRBV5-1 and TRBV20-1 among them.

There are a few counts of this clonotype. The target antigen is unknown. J lost 8 bases, V lost 4 bases, and 10 bases had no gene match. The CDR3 is 16 amino acids. Germline CDR1 is MNHNS and CDR2 is SASEGT. The sample was blood. This clonotype originated in a girl aged 2-17 years with multiple sclerosis. The chain joins TRBV6-1 to TRBJ2-1, with 11 bases fitting TRBD2. The CDR3 region is CASSGRIAGGRDEQFF. CDR3 coding DNA: TGTGCCAGCAGTGGGCGAATAGCGGGGGGGCGAGATGAGCAGTTCTTC.